These 21 T cell receptor beta chains were sequenced from one sample in a study of T-cell reconstitution after alpha-beta-depleted transplantation in children. It was with unique molecular identifiers that the TCRbeta library was prepared. MiXCR, run by TCRdb on the PCR reads, gives a single entry per CDR3 protein. The sample has around 530,000 distinct CDR3 sequences; less than 35% are singletons. The sample here was PBMCs from the stem cell graft donor, taken from the stem cell graft. The receptors were sampled from a human donor who donated a stem cell graft to a child with aplastic anemia.

This chain joins TRBV20-1 and TRBJ2-1; the D is unclear. This CDR3 has 14 amino acids. The germline gives CDR1 DFQATT, CDR2 SNEGSKA (reference sequence). Trimming left V 3 bases short and J 0 bases short, with 9 bases between. CDR3 in DNA: TGCAGTGCTAGTCTCCTGAGCTCCTACAATGAGCAGTTCTTC. Encoded protein: CSASLLSSYNEQFF.

Comments on this clonotype: Sequence at one end of the junction differs from germline and may be a read error. The chain couples TRBV20-1 to TRBJ2-5; D not certain. This CDR3 contains 16 residues. Germline CDR1 is DFQATT and CDR2 is SNEGSKA (reference sequence). Here the CDR3 DNA reads TGCAGTGCTAGAGATCCTTACAGAAAGGGCCAAGATACCCAGTACTTC. This sequence encodes CSARDPYRKGQDTQYF.

The chain links TRBV6-5 to TRBJ1-2; 10 nucleotides align to TRBD1. The CDR3 length is 14 residues. V lost 6 bases, J lost 8 bases, and 9 bases stayed unmatched. Germline V gene data show CDR1 as MNHEY and CDR2 as SVGAGI. DNA of the CDR3: TGTGCCAGCAGCTCGGACAGGGGGTTTTGGGGCTACACCTTC. This sequence encodes CASSSDRGFWGYTF.

The V gene is TRBV5-6, the J gene TRBJ2-7, with D possibly being TRBD1 (6 bases). Germline V gene sequence: CDR1 SGHDT, CDR2 YYEEEE. Trimming removed 4 bases at V and 3 bases at J, with 20 bases between. The CDR3 has 16 residues. The CDR3 spells CASSGKGGNFFYEQYF. As DNA, the CDR3 is TGTGCCAGCAGCGGTAAAGGGGGTAATTTTTTCTACGAGCAGTACTTC.

In this sample, this clonotype turned up a few times. The chain has TRBV20-1 and TRBJ1-2; 8 bases line up with TRBD1. Germline assignment: CDR1 DFQATT and CDR2 SNEGSKA (reference sequence). The CDR3 extends over 13 amino acids. The trim removed 4 bases at V and 5 bases at J, leaving 6 bases unmatched. CDR3 amino acids: CSAIPGQAYGYTF. CDR3 sequence (DNA): TGCAGTGCTATACCGGGACAGGCTTATGGCTACACCTTC.

The V gene is TRBV27, the J gene TRBJ1-2, with TRBD1 matching 7 bases. V lost 5 bases to trimming and J lost 4 bases; unmatched junction nucleotides: 4. CDR3 length: 13 residues. CDR1 and CDR2 (germline): MNHEY, SMNVEV (reference sequence). The CDR3 DNA reads as TGTGCCAGCAGTCGACAGGGCCCCTATGGCTACACCTTC. This sequence encodes CASSRQGPYGYTF.

This clonotype was detected a few times. The chain carries TRBV7-9 and TRBJ1-2; a weak D match, TRBD1 (6 bases). The CDR3 has 13 residues. Per germline, CDR1 SEHNR and CDR2 FQNEAQ (reference sequence). The germline V and J ends were trimmed by 0 bases and 7 bases, with 9 bases remaining between them. The CDR3 sequence: CASSLAGGSGYTF. The CDR3 bases are TGTGCCAGCAGCTTAGCAGGGGGTAGTGGCTACACCTTC. Complete variable domain (other parts from reference TRBV7-9 and TRBJ1-2): DTGVSQNPRHKITKRGQNVTFRCDPISEHNRLYWYRQTLGQGPEFLTYFQNEAQLEKSRLLSDRFSAERPKGSFSTLEIQRTEQGDSAMYLCASSLAGGSGYTFGSGTRLTVV.

V usage is TRBV19 and J usage is TRBJ1-3, with 8 bases that match TRBD1. The V and J ends lost 3 bases and 4 bases, in that order; junction bases with no gene match: 5. CDR1 and CDR2 (germline): LNHDA, SQIVND (reference sequence). The CDR3 has 15 amino acids. In nucleotides, the CDR3 is TGTGCCAGTAGTATCCAACGGGACAGGGGAAACACCATATATTTT. It translates to CASSIQRDRGNTIYF.

In this sample, this clonotype turned up a few times. The chain is built from TRBV29-1 and TRBJ2-7, with 7 nucleotides matching TRBD1. CDR1 is SQVTM, CDR2 ANQGSEA, per germline. The V segment lost 7 bases and the J segment 4 bases; nucleotides outside the gene matches: 7. The length of the CDR3 is 12 residues. The CDR3 coding sequence is TGCAGCGCCGGGACAGCAATATACGAGCAGTACTTC. Residues: CSAGTAIYEQYF.

This clonotype was counted between two and nine times. V usage is TRBV30 and J usage is TRBJ2-5, with D uncertain. This CDR3 comprises 13 residues. Germline V gene lookup returns CDR1 GTSNPN and CDR2 SVGIG (reference sequence). V was cut by 5 bases and J by 5 bases, with 15 bases left in between. DNA for the CDR3: TGTGCCTGGCAGGTATTAAGAAGGGAGACCCAGTACTTC. This translates into CAWQVLRRETQYF.

V and J are TRBV6-1 and TRBJ2-4, with 10 positions matching TRBD1. The CDR3 runs 13 residues. The ends lost 6 bases at V and 6 bases at J; junction bases unmatched: 2. CDR1 is MNHNS, CDR2 SASEGT, per germline. CDR3: CASRDRGLNIQYF. CDR3 nucleotide sequence: TGTGCCAGCAGAGACAGGGGGCTAAACATTCAGTACTTC.

This chain joins TRBV25-1 and TRBJ1-2, with 8 bases fitting TRBD1. Unmatched junction bases numbered 7, after V lost 5 bases and J lost 5 bases. Germline lookup yields CDR1 MGHDK and CDR2 SYGVNS. This CDR3 has 14 amino acids. The CDR3 loop is CASSHQGARYGYTF. The CDR3 coding sequence is TGTGCCAGCAGTCACCAGGGGGCAAGGTATGGCTACACCTTC.

This rearrangement joins TRBV7-2 to TRBJ2-5; D is undetermined. Germline V gene sequence: CDR1 SGHTA, CDR2 FQGNSA. V lost 4 bases and J 5 bases, leaving 14 bases between the germline ends. The CDR3 has 14 residues. The CDR3 reads CASSSGPGQETQYF. In DNA, the CDR3 is TGTGCCAGCAGCTCGGGCCCTGGTCAGGAGACCCAGTACTTC. Together with reference TRBV7-2 and TRBJ2-5, the CDR3 gives the full variable domain: GAGVSQSPSNKVTEKGKDVELRCDPISGHTALYWYRQSLGQGLEFLIYFQGNSAPDKSGLPSDRFSAERTGGSVSTLTIQRTQQEDSAVYLCASSSGPGQETQYFGPGTRLLVL.

V gene TRBV7-2 combines with J gene TRBJ1-1; unclear D gene. Germline CDR1 reads SGHTA; CDR2 reads FQGNSA. The CDR3 has 13 residues. V shed 11 bases and J shed 0 bases, with 13 bases lying between them. As DNA, the CDR3 is TGTGCCGCAAGGGTTGGGATGAACACTGAAGCTTTCTTT. It specifies CAARVGMNTEAFF.

This clonotype was observed a handful of times. This sequence joins TRBV24-1 and TRBJ2-3; D perhaps matches TRBD1 (6 bases). Trimming took off 4 bases at V and 0 bases at J, with 13 bases between the two ends. This CDR3 comprises 16 residues. Germline CDR1 is KGHDR and CDR2 is SFDVKD. The DNA for the CDR3 is TGTGCCACCAGTGACCCGACAGGATCTAGCACAGATACGCAGTATTTT. Its translation is CATSDPTGSSTDTQYF.

The rearrangement joins TRBV30 to TRBJ2-1; D uncertain. The CDR3 is 13 amino acids. Germline V gene sequence: CDR1 GTSNPN, CDR2 SVGIG (reference sequence). With 0 bases removed from V and 3 bases from J, the gap between germline ends came to 6 bases. CDR3 DNA sequence: TGTGCCTGGAGTGTAGGAGACTACAATGAGCAGTTCTTC. Translating it yields CAWSVGDYNEQFF.

This clonotype was recorded only once. V and J are TRBV28 and TRBJ2-4, with D perhaps TRBD2 (5 bases). Germline V lookup: CDR1 MDHEN, CDR2 SYDVKM. The CDR3 consists of 12 residues. Trimming pared 6 bases from V and 7 bases from J, leaving 10 bases between. DNA for the CDR3: TGTGCCAGCAGCCTCAGGACTAACATTCAGTACTTC. Translated: CASSLRTNIQYF. The full variable domain, its missing parts supplied by reference TRBV28 and TRBJ2-4, is DVKVTQSSRYLVKRTGEKVFLECVQDMDHENMFWYRQDPGLGLRLIYFSYDVKMKEKGDIPEGYSVSREKKERFSLILESASTNQTSMYLCASSLRTNIQYFGAGTRLSVL.

A few counts support this clonotype. The chain links TRBV5-5 to TRBJ2-7, with D unresolved. There are 16 residues in the CDR3. Germline lookup yields CDR1 SGHKS and CDR2 YYEKEE (reference sequence). Trimming pared 4 bases from V and 4 bases from J, leaving 21 bases between. The CDR3 nucleotides are TGTGCCAGCAGCAAGCCCTTAGTTCGGAGAGGATACGAGCAGTACTTC. Amino acids: CASSKPLVRRGYEQYF. Supplemented by reference TRBV5-5 and TRBJ2-7, the full variable domain reads DAGVTQSPTHLIKTRGQQVTLRCSPISGHKSVSWYQQVLGQGPQFIFQYYEKEERGRGNFPDRFSARQFPNYSSELNVNALLLGDSALYLCASSKPLVRRGYEQYFGPGTRLTVT.

The J gene is TRBJ1-3, the V gene TRBV7-2, with no clear D. Trimming shortened V by 1 base and J by 0 bases, and 10 bases separated the two germline ends. The CDR3 has 16 residues. Germline lookup yields CDR1 SGHTA and CDR2 FQGNSA. The CDR3 DNA follows: TGTGCCAGCAGCTTAGTCCGGTTGCGCTCTGGAAACACCATATATTTT. Amino acids: CASSLVRLRSGNTIYF.

The chain carries TRBV5-8 and TRBJ1-4; D is unresolved. This CDR3 comprises 14 residues. Deletions cut 2 bases from V and 0 bases from J, with 5 bases between. Per the germline V gene, CDR1 is SGHTS and CDR2 is YDEGEE. The CDR3 coding sequence is TGTGCCAGCAGCTTCCCCACAACTAATGAAAAACTGTTTTTT. Residues: CASSFPTTNEKLFF.

This clonotype came up a few times. The rearrangement uses TRBV30 and TRBJ2-3; D is ambiguous. This CDR3 has 16 residues. Trimming cost V 2 bases and J 0 bases, with 15 bases left between them. The germline V gene encodes CDR1 GTSNPN and CDR2 SVGIG (reference sequence). CDR3 sequence (DNA): TGTGCCTGGAGTCTCAGCCTTTTATCTAGCACAGATACGCAGTATTTT. Amino acid sequence: CAWSLSLLSSTDTQYF.